This T cell receptor beta chain derives from a study of blood T cell repertoires in COVID-19. The authors' processing: Estimates of nucleated cell counts were drawn from the amplification of reference gene primers. The data were produced by immunoSEQ multiplex PCR, yet TCRdb's version contains in-frame clones alone and is incomplete. The V and J calls and clone size were taken over from that table, and D and trimming were inferred from the DNA. The sample has around 300,000 clones; roughly 86% are singletons. The V gene's germline CDR1 is MNHEY and CDR2 SMNVEV (reference sequence). The CDR3 is made up of 15 amino acids. The V and J ends lost 3 bases and 7 bases respectively, with 19 bases between them. Participant ages covered about 18 to 89 years across 20 to 25 US areas. Self-reported history from a screening survey and questionnaire set each donor's cohort. Before being deemed recovered, Cohort 3 donors had two negative PCRs, clearance, or symptom resolution.

The sequence came from a woman younger than 45 who had recovered from COVID-19. The gene calls are TRBV27 and TRBJ2-7, with D perhaps matching TRBD2 (6 bases). Sequences were obtained from PBMCs or T cells enriched from blood (not recorded which). The CDR3 loop is CASSFDPGSLREQYF. DNA of the CDR3: TGTGCCAGCAGTTTCGATCCCGGGAGTCTGAGGGAGCAGTACTTC.